This T cell receptor beta chain was recorded in a study of OX40 agonist ivuxolimab in advanced cancers. General study points: CD4+ and CD8+ T cells in blood underwent clonal expansion by week 6 at 0.1 to 3.0 mg/kg. Individuals who were partial responders at 0.1-3.0 mg/kg had clonal expansion that ranked among the lowest.

Only in-frame clones appear in the TCRdb table, and some are missing; sequencing was by immunoSEQ multiplex PCR. Of 58,000 or so clones detected, approximately 82% appear once; the ten largest clones hold approximately 2.8%. For this clone: No antigen is known for it.

The sequenced sample was CD4+ or CD8+ T cells sorted from blood, obtained in a trial of the OX40 agonist ivuxolimab. The source of this sequence is an adult with an advanced solid tumor such as melanoma, head and neck, liver or kidney cancer.

The CDR3: CASSSEGYEQYF. CDR3 in DNA: TGTGCCAGTAGTTCCGAGGGATACGAGCAGTACTTC. The chain carries TRBV19 and TRBJ2-7, with D possibly TRBD2 on 5 matching bases. This CDR3 is 12 amino acids long. Trimming cost V 5 bases and J 4 bases, with 9 bases left between them. Germline loops: CDR1 LNHDA, CDR2 SQIVND (reference sequence).